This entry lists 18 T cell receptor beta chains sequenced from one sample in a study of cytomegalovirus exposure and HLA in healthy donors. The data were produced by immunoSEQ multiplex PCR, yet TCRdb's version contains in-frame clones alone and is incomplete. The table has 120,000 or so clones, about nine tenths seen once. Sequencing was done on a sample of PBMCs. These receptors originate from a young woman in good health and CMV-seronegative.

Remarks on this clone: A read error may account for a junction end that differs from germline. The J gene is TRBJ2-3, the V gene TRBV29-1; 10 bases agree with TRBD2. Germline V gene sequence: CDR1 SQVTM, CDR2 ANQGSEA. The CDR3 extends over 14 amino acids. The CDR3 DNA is TGCAGCGTAGAAGCGGGAGGGCCGACAGATACGCAGTATTTT. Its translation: CSVEAGGPTDTQYF.

For the CDR3, the DNA is TGTGCCAGTAGTATAGGTCTAGCGGACTACGAGCAGTACTTC. As protein: CASSIGLADYEQYF. The chain couples TRBV19 to TRBJ2-7; 7 bases fit TRBD2. Looked up from germline, CDR1 is LNHDA and CDR2 is SQIVND (reference sequence). V lost 1 base and J lost 3; bases outside the gene matches: 3. CDR3 length: 14 residues.

The CDR3 coding sequence is TGCGCCAGCAGTGGACTAGCGGGGACAGATACGCAGTATTTT. Protein product: CASSGLAGTDTQYF. V gene TRBV10-1 combines with J gene TRBJ2-3; 11 nucleotides match TRBD2. The V segment lost 4 bases and the J segment 3 bases; nucleotides outside the gene matches: 0. The CDR3 has 14 residues. Germline CDR1 WNHNN, CDR2 SYGVQD (reference sequence).

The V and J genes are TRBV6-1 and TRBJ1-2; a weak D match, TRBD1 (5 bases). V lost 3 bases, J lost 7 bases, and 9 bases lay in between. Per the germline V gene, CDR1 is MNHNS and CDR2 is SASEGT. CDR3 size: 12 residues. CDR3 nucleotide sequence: TGTGCCAGCAGTGAGGCAGGGTTTGGCTACACCTTC. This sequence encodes CASSEAGFGYTF.

This CDR3 is CASSPIGGEETQYF. CDR3 nucleotides: TGTGCCAGCTCACCCATTGGGGGGGAAGAGACCCAGTACTTC. This rearrangement joins TRBV18 to TRBJ2-5, with 7 bases lining up with TRBD2. Germline CDR1 is KGHSH and CDR2 is LQKENI. CDR3 size: 14 residues. Trimming at V came to 3 bases and at J to 3 bases, leaving 4 bases not matched to a gene.

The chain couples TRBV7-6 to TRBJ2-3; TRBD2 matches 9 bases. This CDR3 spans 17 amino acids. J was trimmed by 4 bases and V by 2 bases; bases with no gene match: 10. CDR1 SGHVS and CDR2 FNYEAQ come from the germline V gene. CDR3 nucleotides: TGTGCCAGCAGCTTAAGATGGCGGGAGGGCTTTCCAGATACGCAGTATTTT. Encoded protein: CASSLRWREGFPDTQYF.

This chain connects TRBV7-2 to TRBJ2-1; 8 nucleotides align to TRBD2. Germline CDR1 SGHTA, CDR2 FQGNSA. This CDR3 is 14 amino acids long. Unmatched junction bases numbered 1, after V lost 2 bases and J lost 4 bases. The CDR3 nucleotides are TGTGCCAGCAGCTTAATAGCGGGGTACAATGAGCAGTTCTTC. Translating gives CASSLIAGYNEQFF.

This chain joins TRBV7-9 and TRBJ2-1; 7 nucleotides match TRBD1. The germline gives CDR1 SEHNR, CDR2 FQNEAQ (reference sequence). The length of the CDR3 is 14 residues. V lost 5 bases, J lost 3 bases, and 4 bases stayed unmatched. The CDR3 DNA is TGTGCCAGCAGCACAGGGGCCTTCTACAATGAGCAGTTCTTC. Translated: CASSTGAFYNEQFF.

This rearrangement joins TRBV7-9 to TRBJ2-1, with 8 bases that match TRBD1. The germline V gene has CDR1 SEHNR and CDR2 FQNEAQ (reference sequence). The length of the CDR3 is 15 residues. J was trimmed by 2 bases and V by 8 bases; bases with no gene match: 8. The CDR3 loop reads CASVAGGPPYNEQFF. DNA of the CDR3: TGTGCCAGCGTAGCAGGGGGCCCCCCCTACAATGAGCAGTTCTTC.

In nucleotides, the CDR3 is TGTGCCAGCAGCTTCCCTGCAGGGGGTAGGAATGAAGCTTTCTTT. Translation gives CASSFPAGGRNEAFF. This chain connects TRBV11-3 to TRBJ1-1; TRBD1 agrees at 7 bases. CDR3 length: 15 residues. Germline V gene data show CDR1 as SGHNT and CDR2 as YENEEA. The ends lost 3 bases at V and 7 bases at J; junction bases unmatched: 11.

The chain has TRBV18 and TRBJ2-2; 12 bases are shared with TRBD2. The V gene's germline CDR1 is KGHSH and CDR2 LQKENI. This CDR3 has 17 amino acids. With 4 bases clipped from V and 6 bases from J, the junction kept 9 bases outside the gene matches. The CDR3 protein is CASSLSTSGSIPGELFF. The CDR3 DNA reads TGTGCCAGCTCACTTTCGACTAGCGGGAGCATTCCCGGGGAGCTGTTTTTT.

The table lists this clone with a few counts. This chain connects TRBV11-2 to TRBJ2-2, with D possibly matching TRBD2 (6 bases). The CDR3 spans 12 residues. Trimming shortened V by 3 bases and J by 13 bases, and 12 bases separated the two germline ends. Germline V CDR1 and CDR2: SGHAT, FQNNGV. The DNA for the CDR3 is TGTGCCAGCAGCTTTACAGGAGGGAGGCTGTTTTTT. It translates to CASSFTGGRLFF.

The CDR3 is CASSLGGQASYEQYF. CDR3 nucleotides: TGCGCCAGCAGCTTGGGGGGACAGGCCTCCTACGAGCAGTACTTC. J is TRBJ2-7 and V is TRBV5-1; 8 positions match TRBD1. Germline lookup yields CDR1 SGHRS and CDR2 YFSETQ. The CDR3 contains 15 residues. Germline trimming cut 0 bases from V and 0 bases from J; bases unmatched to any gene: 2.

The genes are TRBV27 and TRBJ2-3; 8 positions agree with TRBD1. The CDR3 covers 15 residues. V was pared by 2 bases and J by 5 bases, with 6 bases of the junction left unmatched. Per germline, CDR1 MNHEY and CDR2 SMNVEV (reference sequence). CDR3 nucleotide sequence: TGTGCCAGCAGTTTACGGCAGGGGGCCGGAGATACGCAGTATTTT. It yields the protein CASSLRQGAGDTQYF.

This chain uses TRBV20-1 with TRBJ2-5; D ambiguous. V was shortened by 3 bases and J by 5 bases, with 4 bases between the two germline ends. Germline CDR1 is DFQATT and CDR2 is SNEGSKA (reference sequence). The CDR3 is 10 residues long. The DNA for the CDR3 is TGCAGTGCTAGCGGGGAGACCCAGTACTTC. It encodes CSASGETQYF.

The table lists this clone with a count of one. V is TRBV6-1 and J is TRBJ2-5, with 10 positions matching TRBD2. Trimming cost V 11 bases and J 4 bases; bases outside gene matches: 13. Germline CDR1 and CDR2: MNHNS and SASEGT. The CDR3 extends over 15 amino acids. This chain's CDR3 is CASERVAGGSETQYF. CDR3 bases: TGTGCCTCCGAAAGGGTAGCGGGAGGCTCAGAGACCCAGTACTTC.

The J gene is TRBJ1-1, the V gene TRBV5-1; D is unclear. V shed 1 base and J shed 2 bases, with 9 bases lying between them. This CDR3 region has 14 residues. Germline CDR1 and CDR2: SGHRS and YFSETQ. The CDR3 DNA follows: TGCGCCAGCAGCTTGCTTACTGATAACACTGAAGCTTTCTTT. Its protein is CASSLLTDNTEAFF. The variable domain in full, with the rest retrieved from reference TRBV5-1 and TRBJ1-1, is KAGVTQTPRYLIKTRGQQVTLSCSPISGHRSVSWYQQTPGQGLQFLFEYFSETQRNKGNFPGRFSGRQFSNSRSEMNVSTLELGDSALYLCASSLLTDNTEAFFGQGTRLTVV.

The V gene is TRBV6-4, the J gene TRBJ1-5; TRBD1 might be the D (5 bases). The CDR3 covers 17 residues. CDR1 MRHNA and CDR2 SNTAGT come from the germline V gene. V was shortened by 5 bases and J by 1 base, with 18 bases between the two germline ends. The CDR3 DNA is TGTGCCAGCAGTAGACCCAAAGGCGGGACGAGCAATCAGCCCCAGCATTTT. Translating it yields CASSRPKGGTSNQPQHF.